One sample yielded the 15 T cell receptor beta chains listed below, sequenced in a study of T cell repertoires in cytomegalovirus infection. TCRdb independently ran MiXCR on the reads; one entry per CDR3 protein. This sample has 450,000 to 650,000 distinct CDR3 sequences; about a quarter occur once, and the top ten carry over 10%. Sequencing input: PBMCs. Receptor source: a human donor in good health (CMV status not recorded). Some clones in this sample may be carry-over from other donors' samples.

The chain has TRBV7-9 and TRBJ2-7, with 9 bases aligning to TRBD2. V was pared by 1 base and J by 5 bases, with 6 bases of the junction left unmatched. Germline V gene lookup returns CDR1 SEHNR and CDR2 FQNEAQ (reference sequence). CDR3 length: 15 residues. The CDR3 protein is CASSLDRGRADEQYF. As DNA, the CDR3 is TGTGCCAGCAGCTTAGATCGCGGGAGGGCCGACGAGCAGTACTTC.

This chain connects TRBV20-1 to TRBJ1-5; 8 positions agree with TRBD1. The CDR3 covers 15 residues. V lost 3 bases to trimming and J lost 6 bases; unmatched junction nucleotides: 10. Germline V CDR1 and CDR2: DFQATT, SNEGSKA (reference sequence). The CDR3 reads CSASTGGSVAQPQHF. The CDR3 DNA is TGCAGTGCTAGCACAGGGGGTTCGGTAGCTCAGCCCCAGCATTTT.

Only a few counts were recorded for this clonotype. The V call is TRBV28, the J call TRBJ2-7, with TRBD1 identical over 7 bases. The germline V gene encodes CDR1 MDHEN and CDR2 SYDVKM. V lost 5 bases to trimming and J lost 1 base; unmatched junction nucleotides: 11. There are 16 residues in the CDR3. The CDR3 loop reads CASSLRGTARSYEQYF. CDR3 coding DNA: TGTGCCAGCAGTCTACGAGGGACAGCGAGATCCTACGAGCAGTACTTC.

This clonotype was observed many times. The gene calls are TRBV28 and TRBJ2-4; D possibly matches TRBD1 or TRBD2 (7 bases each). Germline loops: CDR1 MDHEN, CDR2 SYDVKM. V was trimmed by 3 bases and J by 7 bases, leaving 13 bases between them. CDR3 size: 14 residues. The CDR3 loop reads CASSLWQGGNIQYF. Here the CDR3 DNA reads TGTGCCAGCAGTTTGTGGCAGGGGGGGAACATTCAGTACTTC.

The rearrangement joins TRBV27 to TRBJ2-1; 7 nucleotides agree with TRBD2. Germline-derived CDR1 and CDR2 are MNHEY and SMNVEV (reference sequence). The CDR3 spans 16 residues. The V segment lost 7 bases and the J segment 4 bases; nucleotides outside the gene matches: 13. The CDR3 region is CASNKFPGLTYNEQFF. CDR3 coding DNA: TGTGCCAGCAATAAGTTTCCGGGACTAACTTACAATGAGCAGTTCTTC.

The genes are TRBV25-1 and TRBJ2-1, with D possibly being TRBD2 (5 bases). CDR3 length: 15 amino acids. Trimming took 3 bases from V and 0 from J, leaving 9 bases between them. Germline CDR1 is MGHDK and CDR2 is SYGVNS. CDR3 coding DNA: TGTGCCAGCAGTGATTTAGGGAGCTCCTACAATGAGCAGTTCTTC. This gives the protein CASSDLGSSYNEQFF.

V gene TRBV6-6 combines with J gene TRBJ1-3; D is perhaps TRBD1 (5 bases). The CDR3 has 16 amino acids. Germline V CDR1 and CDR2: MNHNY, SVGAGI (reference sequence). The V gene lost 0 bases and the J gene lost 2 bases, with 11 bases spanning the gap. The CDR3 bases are TGTGCCAGCAGTTACTCGAAGTCAGGGACTGGAAACACCATATATTTT. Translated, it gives CASSYSKSGTGNTIYF.

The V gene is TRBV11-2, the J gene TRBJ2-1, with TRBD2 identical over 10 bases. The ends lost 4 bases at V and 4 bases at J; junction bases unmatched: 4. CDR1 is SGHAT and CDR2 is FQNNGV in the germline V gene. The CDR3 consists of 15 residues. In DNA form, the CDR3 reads TGTGCCAGCAGCTCACGAGCGGGAGGGTACAATGAGCAGTTCTTC. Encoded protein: CASSSRAGGYNEQFF.

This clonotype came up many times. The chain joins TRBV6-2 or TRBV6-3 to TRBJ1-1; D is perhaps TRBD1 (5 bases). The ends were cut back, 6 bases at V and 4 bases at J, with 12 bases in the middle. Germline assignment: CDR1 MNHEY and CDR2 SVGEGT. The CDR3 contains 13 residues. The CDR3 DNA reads TGTGCCAGCAGCTCTGGGGGGGTCACTGAAGCTTTCTTT. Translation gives CASSSGGVTEAFF.

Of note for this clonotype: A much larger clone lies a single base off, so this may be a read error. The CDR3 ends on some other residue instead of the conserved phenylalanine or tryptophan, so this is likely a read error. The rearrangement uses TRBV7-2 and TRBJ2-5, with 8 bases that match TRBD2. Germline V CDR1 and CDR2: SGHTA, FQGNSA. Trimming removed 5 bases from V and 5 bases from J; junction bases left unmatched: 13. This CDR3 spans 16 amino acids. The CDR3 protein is CASSLPSGSGGETQYL. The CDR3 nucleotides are TGTGCCAGCAGCCTGCCGAGCGGGAGTGGGGGGGAGACCCAGTACCTC.

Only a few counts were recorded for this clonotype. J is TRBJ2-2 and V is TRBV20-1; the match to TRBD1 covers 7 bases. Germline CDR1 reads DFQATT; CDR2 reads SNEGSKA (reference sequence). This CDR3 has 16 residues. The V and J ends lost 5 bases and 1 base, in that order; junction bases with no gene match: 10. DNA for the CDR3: TGCAGTGCTCGACGCTTTGGACAGGAGAACACCGGGGAGCTGTTTTTT. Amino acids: CSARRFGQENTGELFF.

CDR3 DNA sequence: TGTGCCAGCAGCCCACTCCCCGGGGACAGGGGTTCGTACTTC. It encodes CASSPLPGDRGSYF. The rearrangement uses TRBV7-2 and TRBJ2-4, with TRBD1 matching 10 bases. The CDR3 extends over 14 amino acids. The ends lost 5 bases at V and 15 bases at J; junction bases unmatched: 13. Germline CDR1 and CDR2: SGHTA and FQGNSA.

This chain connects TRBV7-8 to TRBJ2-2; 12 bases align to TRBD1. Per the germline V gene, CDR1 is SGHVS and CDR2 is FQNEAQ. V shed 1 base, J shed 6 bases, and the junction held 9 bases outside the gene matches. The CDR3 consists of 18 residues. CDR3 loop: CASSLGDRGRDLSGELFF. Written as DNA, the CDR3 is TGTGCCAGCAGCTTAGGGGACAGGGGGCGCGATCTCTCCGGGGAGCTGTTTTTT.

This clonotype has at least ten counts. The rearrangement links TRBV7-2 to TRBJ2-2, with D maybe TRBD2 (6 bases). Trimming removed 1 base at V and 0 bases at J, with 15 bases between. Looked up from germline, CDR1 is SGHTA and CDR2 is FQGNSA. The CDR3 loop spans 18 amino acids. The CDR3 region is CASSLVVLGGTNTGELFF. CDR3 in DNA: TGTGCCAGCAGCTTAGTGGTTTTGGGCGGGACGAACACCGGGGAGCTGTTTTTT.

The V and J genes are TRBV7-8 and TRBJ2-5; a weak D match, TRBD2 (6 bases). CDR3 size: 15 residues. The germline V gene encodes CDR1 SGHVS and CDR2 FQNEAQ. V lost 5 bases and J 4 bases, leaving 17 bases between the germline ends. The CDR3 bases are TGTGCCAGCAGCCGCGAACGGGAGTGGGGAGAGACCCAGTACTTC. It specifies CASSREREWGETQYF.